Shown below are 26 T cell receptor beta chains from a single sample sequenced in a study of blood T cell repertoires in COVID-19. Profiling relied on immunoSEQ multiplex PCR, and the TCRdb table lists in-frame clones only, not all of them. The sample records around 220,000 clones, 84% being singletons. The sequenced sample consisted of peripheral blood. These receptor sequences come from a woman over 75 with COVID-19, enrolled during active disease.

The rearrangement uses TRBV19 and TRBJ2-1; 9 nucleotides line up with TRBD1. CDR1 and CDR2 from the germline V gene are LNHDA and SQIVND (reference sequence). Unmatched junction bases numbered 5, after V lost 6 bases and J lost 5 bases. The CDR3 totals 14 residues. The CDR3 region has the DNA TGTGCCAGTAGCCAACAGGGGGCCCACAATGAGCAGTTCTTC. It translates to CASSQQGAHNEQFF.

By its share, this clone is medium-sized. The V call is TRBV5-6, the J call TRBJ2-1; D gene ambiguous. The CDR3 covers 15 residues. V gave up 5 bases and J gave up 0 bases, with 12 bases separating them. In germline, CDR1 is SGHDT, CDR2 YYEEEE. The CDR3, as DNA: TGTGCCAGCAGTCTGGTGGCTGGCTCCTACAATGAGCAGTTCTTC. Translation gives CASSLVAGSYNEQFF.

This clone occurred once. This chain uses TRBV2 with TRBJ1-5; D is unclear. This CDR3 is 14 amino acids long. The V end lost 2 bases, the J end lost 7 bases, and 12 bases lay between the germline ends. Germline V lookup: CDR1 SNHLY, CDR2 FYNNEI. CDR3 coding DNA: TGTGCCAGCAGTGAAACCTCCTCCGGGCAGCCCCAGCATTTT. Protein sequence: CASSETSSGQPQHF. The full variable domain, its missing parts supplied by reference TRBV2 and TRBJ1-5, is EPEVTQTPSHQVTQMGQEVILRCVPISNHLYFYWYRQILGQKVEFLVSFYNNEISEKSEIFDDQFSVERPDGSNFTLKIRSTKLEDSAMYFCASSETSSGQPQHFGDGTRLSIL.

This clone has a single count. CDR3 sequence: CASSQEVRGMYSYTF. CDR3 DNA: TGCGCCAGCAGCCAAGAGGTTCGGGGAATGTACAGCTACACCTTC. The V call is TRBV4-1, the J call TRBJ1-2; D remains ambiguous. The germline V and J ends were trimmed by 0 bases and 9 bases, with 17 bases remaining between them. CDR3 length: 15 amino acids. The germline gives CDR1 MGHRA, CDR2 YSYEKL.

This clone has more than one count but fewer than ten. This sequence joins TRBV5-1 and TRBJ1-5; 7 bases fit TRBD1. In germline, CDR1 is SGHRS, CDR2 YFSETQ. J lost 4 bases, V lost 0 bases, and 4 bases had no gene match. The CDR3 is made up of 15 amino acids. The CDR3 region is CASSLGQGKNQPQHF. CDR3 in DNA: TGCGCCAGCAGCTTGGGACAGGGAAAGAATCAGCCCCAGCATTTT.

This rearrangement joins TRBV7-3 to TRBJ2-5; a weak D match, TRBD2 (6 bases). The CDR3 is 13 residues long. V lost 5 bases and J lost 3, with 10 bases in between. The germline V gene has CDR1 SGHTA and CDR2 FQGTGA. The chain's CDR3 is CASSRASEETQYF. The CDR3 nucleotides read TGTGCCAGCAGCCGGGCTAGCGAAGAGACCCAGTACTTC.

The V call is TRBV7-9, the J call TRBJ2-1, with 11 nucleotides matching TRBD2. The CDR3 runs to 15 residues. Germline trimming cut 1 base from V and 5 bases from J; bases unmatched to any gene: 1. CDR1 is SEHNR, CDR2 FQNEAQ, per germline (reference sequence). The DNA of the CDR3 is TGTGCCAGCAGCTTAGGGGGACTAGCGGACAATGAGCAGTTCTTC. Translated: CASSLGGLADNEQFF.

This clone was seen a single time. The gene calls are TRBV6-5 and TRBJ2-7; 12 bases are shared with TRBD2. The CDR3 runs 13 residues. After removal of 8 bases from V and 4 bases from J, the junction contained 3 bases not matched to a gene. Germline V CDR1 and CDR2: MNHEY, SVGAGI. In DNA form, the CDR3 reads TGTGCCAGCGGACTAGCGGGACCGTACGAGCAGTACTTC. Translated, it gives CASGLAGPYEQYF.

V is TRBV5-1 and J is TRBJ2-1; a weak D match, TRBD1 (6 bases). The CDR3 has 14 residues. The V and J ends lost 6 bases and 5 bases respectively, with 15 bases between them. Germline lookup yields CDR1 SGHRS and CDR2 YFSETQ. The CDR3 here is CASTPEGVNNEQFF. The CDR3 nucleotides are TGCGCCAGCACCCCCGAGGGGGTAAACAATGAGCAGTTCTTC.

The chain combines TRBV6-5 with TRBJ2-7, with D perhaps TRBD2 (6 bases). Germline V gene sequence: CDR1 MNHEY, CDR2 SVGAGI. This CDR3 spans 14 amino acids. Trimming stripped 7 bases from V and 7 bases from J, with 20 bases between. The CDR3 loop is CASIGGRRAGEQYF. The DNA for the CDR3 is TGTGCCAGCATTGGGGGACGTCGGGCGGGGGAGCAGTACTTC.

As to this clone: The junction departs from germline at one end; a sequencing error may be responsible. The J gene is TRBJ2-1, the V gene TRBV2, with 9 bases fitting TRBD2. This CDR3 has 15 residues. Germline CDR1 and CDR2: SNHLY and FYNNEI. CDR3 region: CASSVLAGRYNEQFF. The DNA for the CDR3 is TGTGCCAGCAGTGTTCTAGCGGGAAGGTACAATGAGCAATTCTTC. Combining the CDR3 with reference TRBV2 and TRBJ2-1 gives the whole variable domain EPEVTQTPSHQVTQMGQEVILRCVPISNHLYFYWYRQILGQKVEFLVSFYNNEISEKSEIFDDQFSVERPDGSNFTLKIRSTKLEDSAMYFCASSVLAGRYNEQFFGPGTRLTVL.

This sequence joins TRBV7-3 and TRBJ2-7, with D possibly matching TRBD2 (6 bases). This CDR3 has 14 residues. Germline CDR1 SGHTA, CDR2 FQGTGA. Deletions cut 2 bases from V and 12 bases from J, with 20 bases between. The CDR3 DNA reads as TGTGCCAGCAGCTTATCGCGGGACTCCGCTATTTTGTACTTC. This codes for CASSLSRDSAILYF.

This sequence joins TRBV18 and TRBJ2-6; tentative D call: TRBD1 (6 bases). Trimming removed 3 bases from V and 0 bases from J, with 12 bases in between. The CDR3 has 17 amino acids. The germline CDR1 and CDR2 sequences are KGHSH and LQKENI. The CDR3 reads CASSPGTPNSGANVLTF. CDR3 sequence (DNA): TGTGCCAGCTCACCGGGGACACCGAACTCTGGGGCCAACGTCCTGACTTTC.

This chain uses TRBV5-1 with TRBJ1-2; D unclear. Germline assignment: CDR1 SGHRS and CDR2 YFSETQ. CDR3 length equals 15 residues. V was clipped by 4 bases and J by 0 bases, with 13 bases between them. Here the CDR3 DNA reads TGCGCCAGCAGCCCTGGTGGGCCAGCTAACTATGGCTACACCTTC. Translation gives CASSPGGPANYGYTF.

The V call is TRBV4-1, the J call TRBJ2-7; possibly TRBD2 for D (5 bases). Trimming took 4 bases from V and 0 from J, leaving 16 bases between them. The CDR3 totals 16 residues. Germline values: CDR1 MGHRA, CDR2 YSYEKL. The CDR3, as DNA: TGCGCCAGCAGCCGATCCATGAGCGGAGCCTCCTACGAGCAGTACTTC. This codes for CASSRSMSGASYEQYF.

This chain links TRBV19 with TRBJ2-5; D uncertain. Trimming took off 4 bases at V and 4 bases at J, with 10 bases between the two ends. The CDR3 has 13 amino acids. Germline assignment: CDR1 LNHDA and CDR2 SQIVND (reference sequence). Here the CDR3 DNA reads TGTGCCAGTAGTAAACAGAAGAGAGAGACCCAGTACTTC. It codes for CASSKQKRETQYF. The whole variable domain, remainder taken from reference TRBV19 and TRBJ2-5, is DGGITQSPKYLFRKEGQNVTLSCEQNLNHDAMYWYRQDPGQGLRLIYYSQIVNDFQKGDIAEGYSVSREKKESFPLTVTSAQKNPTAFYLCASSKQKRETQYFGPGTRLLVL.

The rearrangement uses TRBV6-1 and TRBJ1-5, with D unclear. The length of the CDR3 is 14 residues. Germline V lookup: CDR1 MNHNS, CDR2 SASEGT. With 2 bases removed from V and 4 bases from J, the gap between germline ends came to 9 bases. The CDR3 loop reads CASSEHSLNQPQHF. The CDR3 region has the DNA TGTGCCAGCAGTGAACACAGCCTAAATCAGCCCCAGCATTTT.

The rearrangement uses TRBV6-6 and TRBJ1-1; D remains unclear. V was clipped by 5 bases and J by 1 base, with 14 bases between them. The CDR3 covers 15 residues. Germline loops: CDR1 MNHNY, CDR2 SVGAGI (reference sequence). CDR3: CASSAIQITNTEAFF. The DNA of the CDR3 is TGTGCCAGCAGTGCCATACAGATTACGAACACTGAAGCTTTCTTT.

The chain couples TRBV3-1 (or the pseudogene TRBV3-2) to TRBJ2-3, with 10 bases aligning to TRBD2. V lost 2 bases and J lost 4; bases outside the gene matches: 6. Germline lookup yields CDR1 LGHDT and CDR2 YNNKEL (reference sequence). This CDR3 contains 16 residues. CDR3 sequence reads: CASSQSAGGPSDTQYF. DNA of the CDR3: TGTGCCAGCAGCCAATCAGCGGGAGGGCCCTCAGATACGCAGTATTTT.

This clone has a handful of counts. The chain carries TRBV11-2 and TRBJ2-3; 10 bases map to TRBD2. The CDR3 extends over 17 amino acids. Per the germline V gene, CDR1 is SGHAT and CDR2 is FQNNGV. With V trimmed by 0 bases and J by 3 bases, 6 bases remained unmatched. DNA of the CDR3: TGTGCCAGCAGCTTAGATAATAGCGGGAGGAGGACAGATACGCAGTATTTT. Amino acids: CASSLDNSGRRTDTQYF.

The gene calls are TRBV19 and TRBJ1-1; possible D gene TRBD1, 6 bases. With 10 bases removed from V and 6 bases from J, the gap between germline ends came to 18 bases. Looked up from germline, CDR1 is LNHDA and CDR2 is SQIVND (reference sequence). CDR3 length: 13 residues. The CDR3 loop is CAISLTGTSEAFF. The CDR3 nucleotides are TGTGCCATCTCTCTCACAGGGACCTCTGAAGCTTTCTTT. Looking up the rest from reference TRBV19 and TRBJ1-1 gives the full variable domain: DGGITQSPKYLFRKEGQNVTLSCEQNLNHDAMYWYRQDPGQGLRLIYYSQIVNDFQKGDIAEGYSVSREKKESFPLTVTSAQKNPTAFYLCAISLTGTSEAFFGQGTRLTVV.

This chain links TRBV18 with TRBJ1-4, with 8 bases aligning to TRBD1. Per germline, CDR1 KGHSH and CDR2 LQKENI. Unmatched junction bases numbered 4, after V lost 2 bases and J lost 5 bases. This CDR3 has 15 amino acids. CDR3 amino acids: CASSPGGQVNEKLFF. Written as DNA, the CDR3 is TGTGCCAGCTCACCAGGGGGACAGGTGAATGAAAAACTGTTTTTT.

The CDR3 loop reads CASSPRQTENYGYTF. CDR3 DNA: TGCGCCAGCAGCCCCAGGCAGACAGAAAACTATGGCTACACCTTC. The rearrangement uses TRBV5-1 and TRBJ1-2, with a weak D call TRBD1 (5 bases). This CDR3 region has 15 residues. CDR1 SGHRS and CDR2 YFSETQ come from the germline V gene. Trimming stripped 4 bases from V and 2 bases from J, with 15 bases between.

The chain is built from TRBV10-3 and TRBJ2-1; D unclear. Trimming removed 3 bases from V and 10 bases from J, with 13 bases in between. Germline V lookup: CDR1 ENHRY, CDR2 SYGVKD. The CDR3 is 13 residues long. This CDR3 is CAISEGRSAEQFF. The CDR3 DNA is TGTGCCATCAGTGAAGGCCGATCAGCGGAGCAGTTCTTC.

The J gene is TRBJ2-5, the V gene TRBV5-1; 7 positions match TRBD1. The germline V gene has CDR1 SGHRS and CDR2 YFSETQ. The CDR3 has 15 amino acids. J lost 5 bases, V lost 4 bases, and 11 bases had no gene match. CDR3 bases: TGCGCCAGCAGCAAACAGGGGCTAGAGAAGGAGACCCAGTACTTC. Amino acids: CASSKQGLEKETQYF.

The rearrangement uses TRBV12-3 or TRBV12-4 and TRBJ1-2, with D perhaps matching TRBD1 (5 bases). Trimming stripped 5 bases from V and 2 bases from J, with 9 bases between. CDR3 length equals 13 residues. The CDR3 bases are TGTGCCAGCAGTGAGACAGAGAACTATGGCTACACCTTC. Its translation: CASSETENYGYTF.